The 4 T cell receptor beta chains below were found in one sample sequenced in a study of blood T cell repertoires in COVID-19. This table comes from immunoSEQ multiplex PCR, and its TCRdb copy is limited to in-frame clones, with some not included. The table lists under 60,000 clones, less than 85% of them singletons. The specimen was peripheral blood. These TCRs come from a human donor in a cohort sampled during active COVID-19.

This chain connects TRBV29-1 to TRBJ2-7; 8 positions match TRBD1. Germline V gene data show CDR1 as SQVTM and CDR2 as ANQGSEA. CDR3 length equals 14 residues. V was clipped by 4 bases and J by 0 bases; unmatched bases: 5. The CDR3 nucleotides are TGCAGCGTTGCGGACAGGGCGATCTCCTACGAGCAGTACTTC. It translates to CSVADRAISYEQYF.

The rearrangement joins TRBV18 to TRBJ1-5; D gene ambiguous. Germline loops: CDR1 KGHSH, CDR2 LQKENI. The CDR3 has 14 amino acids. Trimming cost V 4 bases and J 3 bases, with 10 bases left between them. The CDR3 sequence: CASSQLGDNQPQHF. CDR3 nucleotide sequence: TGTGCCAGCTCACAGTTGGGCGACAATCAGCCCCAGCATTTT.

The chain recombines TRBV18 with TRBJ2-4, with TRBD1 as a possible D gene (6 bases). The germline V gene has CDR1 KGHSH and CDR2 LQKENI. This CDR3 is built from 16 residues. Trimming stripped 6 bases from V and 0 bases from J, with 15 bases between. CDR3 sequence: CASSQLTGLAKNIQYF. CDR3 in DNA: TGTGCCAGCTCGCAACTTACAGGGTTAGCCAAAAACATTCAGTACTTC. The whole variable domain, filled in from reference TRBV18 and TRBJ2-4, reads NAGVMQNPRHLVRRRGQEARLRCSPMKGHSHVYWYRQLPEEGLKFMVYLQKENIIDESGMPKERFSAEFPKEGPSILRIQQVVRGDSAAYFCASSQLTGLAKNIQYFGAGTRLSVL.

The J gene is TRBJ2-7, the V gene TRBV12-3 or TRBV12-4; 7 bases are a match to TRBD2. CDR3 length: 13 residues. The ends lost 7 bases at V and 2 bases at J; junction bases unmatched: 5. DNA for the CDR3: TGTGCCAGCACCGGCGGGGGAACCTACGAGCAGTACTTC. Translating it yields CASTGGGTYEQYF.